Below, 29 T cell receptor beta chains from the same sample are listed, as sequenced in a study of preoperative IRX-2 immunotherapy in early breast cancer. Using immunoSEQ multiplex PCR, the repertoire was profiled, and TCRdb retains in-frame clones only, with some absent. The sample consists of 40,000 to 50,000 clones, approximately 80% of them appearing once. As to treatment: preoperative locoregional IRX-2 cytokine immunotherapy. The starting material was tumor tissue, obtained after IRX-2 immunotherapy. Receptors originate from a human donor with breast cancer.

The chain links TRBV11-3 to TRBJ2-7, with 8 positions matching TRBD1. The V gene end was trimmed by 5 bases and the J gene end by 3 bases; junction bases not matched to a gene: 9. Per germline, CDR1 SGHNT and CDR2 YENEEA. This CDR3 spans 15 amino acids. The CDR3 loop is CASSTGQGSIYEQYF. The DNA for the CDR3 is TGTGCCAGCAGCACCGGACAGGGATCTATCTACGAGCAGTACTTC. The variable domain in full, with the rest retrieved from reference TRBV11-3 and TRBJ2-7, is EAGVVQSPRYKIIEKKQPVAFWCNPISGHNTLYWYLQNLGQGPELLIRYENEEAVDDSQLPKDRFSAERLKGVDSTLKIQPAELGDSAVYLCASSTGQGSIYEQYFGPGTRLTVT.

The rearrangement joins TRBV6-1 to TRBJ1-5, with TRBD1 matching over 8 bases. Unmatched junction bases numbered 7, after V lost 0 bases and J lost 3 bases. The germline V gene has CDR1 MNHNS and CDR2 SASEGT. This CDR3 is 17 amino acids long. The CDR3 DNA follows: TGTGCCAGCAGTGAAGCGGTCCAGGGGGCGCTCAATCAGCCCCAGCATTTT. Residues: CASSEAVQGALNQPQHF.

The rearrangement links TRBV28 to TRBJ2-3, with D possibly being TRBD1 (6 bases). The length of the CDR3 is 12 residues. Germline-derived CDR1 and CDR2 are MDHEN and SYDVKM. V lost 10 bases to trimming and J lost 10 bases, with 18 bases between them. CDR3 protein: CATALGGFAQYF. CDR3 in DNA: TGTGCCACAGCACTAGGGGGTTTTGCGCAGTATTTT.

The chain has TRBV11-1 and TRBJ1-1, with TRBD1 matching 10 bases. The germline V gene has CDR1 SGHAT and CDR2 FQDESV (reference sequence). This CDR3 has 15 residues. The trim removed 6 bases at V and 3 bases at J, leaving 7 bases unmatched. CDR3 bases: TGTGCCAGCAGGCGACAGGGGGCTATGGACACTGAAGCTTTCTTT. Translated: CASRRQGAMDTEAFF.

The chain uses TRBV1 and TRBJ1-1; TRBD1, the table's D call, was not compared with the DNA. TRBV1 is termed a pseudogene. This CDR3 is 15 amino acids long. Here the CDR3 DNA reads TGCGCCAGCAGCCAACCGGGACAGGGGGCCCCTGAAGCTTTCTTT. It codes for CASSQPGQGAPEAFF.

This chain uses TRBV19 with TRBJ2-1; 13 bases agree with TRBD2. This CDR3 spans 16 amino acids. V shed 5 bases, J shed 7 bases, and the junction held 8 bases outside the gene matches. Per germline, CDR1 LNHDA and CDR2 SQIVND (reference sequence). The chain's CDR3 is CASSARTSGSRNEQFF. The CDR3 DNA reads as TGTGCCAGTAGTGCACGGACTAGCGGGAGTAGGAATGAGCAGTTCTTC.

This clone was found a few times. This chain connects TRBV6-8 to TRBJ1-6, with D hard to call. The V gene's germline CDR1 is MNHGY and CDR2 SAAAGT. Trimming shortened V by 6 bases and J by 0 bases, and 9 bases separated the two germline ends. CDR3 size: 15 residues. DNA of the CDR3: TGTGCCAGCAGCCCGCTGGGCTCCTATAATTCACCCCTCCACTTT. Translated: CASSPLGSYNSPLHF.

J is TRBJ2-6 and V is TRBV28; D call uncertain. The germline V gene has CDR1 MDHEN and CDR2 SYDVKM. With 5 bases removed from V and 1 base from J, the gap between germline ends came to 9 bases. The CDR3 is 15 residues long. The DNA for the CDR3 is TGTGCCAGCAGTACTTGGGTGTCTGGGGCCAACGTCCTGACTTTC. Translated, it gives CASSTWVSGANVLTF.

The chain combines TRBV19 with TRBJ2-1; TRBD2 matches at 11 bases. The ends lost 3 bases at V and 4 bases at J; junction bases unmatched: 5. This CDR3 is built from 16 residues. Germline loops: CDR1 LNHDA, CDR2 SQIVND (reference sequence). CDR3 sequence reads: CASSIESSGRYNEQFF. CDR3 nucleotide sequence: TGTGCCAGTAGTATTGAATCTAGCGGGAGGTACAATGAGCAGTTCTTC.

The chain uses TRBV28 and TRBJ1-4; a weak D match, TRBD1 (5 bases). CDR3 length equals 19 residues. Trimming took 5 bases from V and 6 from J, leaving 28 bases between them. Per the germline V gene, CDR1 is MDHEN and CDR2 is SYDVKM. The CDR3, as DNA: TGTGCCAGCAGTCCTGACCCTCTGATTTTTGGGACGGTCGATGAAAAACTGTTTTTT. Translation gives CASSPDPLIFGTVDEKLFF.

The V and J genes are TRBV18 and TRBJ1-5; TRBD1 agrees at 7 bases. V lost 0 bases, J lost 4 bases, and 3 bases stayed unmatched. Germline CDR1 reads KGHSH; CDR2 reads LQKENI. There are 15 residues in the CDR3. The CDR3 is CASSPPGTENQPQHF. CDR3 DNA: TGTGCCAGCTCACCACCTGGGACAGAAAATCAGCCCCAGCATTTT.

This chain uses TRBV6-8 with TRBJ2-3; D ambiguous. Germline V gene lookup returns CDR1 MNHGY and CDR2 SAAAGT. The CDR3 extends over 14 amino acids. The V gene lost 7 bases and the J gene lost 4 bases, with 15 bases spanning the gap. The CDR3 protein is CASKMTARADTQYF. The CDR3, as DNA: TGTGCCAGCAAAATGACCGCTAGGGCAGATACGCAGTATTTT.

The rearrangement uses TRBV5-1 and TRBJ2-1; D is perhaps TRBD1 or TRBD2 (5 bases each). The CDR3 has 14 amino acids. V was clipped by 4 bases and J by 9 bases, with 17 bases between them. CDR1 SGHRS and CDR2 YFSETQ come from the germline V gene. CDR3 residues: CASSPGLTESEQFF. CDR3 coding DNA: TGCGCCAGCAGCCCGGGGCTTACGGAAAGTGAGCAGTTCTTC.

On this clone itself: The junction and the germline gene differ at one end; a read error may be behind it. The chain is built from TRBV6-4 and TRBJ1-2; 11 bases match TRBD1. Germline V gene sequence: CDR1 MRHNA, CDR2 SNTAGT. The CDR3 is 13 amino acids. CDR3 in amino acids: CAISPGQGDGYTF. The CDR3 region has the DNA TGTGCCATCAGTCCGGGACAGGGGGATGGCTACACCTTC.

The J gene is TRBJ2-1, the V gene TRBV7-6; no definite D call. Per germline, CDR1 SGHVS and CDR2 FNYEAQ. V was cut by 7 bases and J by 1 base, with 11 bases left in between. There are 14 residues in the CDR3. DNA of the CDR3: TGTGCCAGCAACACCTATGGGTCCTACAATGAGCAGTTCTTC. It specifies CASNTYGSYNEQFF.

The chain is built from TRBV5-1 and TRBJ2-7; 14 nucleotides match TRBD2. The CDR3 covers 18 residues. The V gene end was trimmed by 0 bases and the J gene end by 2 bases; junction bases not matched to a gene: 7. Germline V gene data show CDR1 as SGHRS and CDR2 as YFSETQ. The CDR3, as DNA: TGCGCCAGCAGCTTGGAAATGGGACTAGCGGGAGTCGCCTACGAGCAGTACTTC. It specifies CASSLEMGLAGVAYEQYF.

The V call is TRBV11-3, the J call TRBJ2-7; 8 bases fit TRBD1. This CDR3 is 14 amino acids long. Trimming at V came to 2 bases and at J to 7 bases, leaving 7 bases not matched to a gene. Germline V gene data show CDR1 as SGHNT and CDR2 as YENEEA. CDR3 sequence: CASSLMGTGGEQYF. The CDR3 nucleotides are TGTGCCAGCAGCTTAATGGGGACAGGTGGAGAGCAGTACTTC.

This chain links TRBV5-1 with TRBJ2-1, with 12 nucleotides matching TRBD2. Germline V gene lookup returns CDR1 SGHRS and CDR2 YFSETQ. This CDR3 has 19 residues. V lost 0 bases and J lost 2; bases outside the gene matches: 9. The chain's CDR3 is CASSLALAGGLLPYNEQFF. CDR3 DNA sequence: TGCGCCAGCAGCTTGGCACTAGCGGGGGGCCTCCTCCCCTACAATGAGCAGTTCTTC.

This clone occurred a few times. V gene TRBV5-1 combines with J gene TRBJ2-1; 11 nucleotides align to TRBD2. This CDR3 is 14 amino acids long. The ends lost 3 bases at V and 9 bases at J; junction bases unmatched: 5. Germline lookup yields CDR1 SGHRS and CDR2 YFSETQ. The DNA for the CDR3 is TGCGCCAGCAGCTCCGGGACTAGCGGTGGTGAGCAGTTCTTC. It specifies CASSSGTSGGEQFF.

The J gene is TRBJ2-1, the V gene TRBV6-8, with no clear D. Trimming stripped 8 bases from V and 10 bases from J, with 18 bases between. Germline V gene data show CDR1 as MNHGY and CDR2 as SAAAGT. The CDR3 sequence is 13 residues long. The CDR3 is CASYGILEDEQFF. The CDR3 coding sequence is TGTGCCAGCTATGGTATACTCGAAGACGAGCAGTTCTTC.

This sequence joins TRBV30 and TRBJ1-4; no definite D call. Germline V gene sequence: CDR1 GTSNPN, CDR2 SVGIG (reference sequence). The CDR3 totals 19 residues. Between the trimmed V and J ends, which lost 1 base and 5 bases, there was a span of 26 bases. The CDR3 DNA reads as TGTGCCTGGAGTGCCAATTGGAAATTGGGGAAAGGGCGGAATGAAAAACTGTTTTTT. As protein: CAWSANWKLGKGRNEKLFF.

CDR3 DNA: TGTGCCATCAGTGAGTCGATGGGGGGGGATTACAATGAGCAGTTCTTC. Its translation is CAISESMGGDYNEQFF. The V call is TRBV10-3, the J call TRBJ2-1; 7 positions agree with TRBD2. This CDR3 is built from 16 residues. Germline CDR1 ENHRY, CDR2 SYGVKD. After removal of 0 bases from V and 4 bases from J, the junction contained 6 bases not matched to a gene.

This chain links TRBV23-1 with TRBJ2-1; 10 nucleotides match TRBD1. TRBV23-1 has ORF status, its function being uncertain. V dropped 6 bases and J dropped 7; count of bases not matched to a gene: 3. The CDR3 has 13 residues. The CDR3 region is CASSLDRGNEQFF. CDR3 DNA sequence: TGCGCCAGCAGCTTGGACAGGGGGAATGAGCAGTTCTTC.

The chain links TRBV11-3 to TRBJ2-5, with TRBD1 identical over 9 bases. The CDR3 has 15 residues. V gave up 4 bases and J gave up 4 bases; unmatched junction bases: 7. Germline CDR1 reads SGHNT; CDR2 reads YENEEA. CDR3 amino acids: CASSSGTGRGETQYF. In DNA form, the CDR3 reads TGTGCCAGCAGCTCCGGGACAGGGAGGGGAGAGACCCAGTACTTC.

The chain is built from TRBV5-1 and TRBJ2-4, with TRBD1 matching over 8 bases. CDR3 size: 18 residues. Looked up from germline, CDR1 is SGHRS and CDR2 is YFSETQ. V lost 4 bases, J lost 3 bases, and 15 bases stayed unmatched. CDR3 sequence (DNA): TGCGCCAGCAGCACGGGACAGGAGACAGGTGTAGGCAAAAACATTCAGTACTTC. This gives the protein CASSTGQETGVGKNIQYF.

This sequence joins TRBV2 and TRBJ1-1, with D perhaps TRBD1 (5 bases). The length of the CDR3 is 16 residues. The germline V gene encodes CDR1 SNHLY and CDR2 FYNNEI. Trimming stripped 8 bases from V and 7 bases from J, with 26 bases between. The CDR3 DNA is TGTGCCAGCGCAAGACCAGGGACGCCGGCATATAGTGAAGCTTTCTTT. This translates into CASARPGTPAYSEAFF.

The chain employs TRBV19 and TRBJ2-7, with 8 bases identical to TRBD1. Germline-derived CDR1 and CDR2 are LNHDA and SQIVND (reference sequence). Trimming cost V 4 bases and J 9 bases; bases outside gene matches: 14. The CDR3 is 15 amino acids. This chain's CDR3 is CASSTGQGLTSGQYF. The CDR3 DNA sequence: TGTGCCAGTAGTACCGGACAGGGATTAACTTCGGGGCAGTACTTC.

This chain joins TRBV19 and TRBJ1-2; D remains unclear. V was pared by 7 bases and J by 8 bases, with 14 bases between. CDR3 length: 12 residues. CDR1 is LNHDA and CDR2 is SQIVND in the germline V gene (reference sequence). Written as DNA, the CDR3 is TGTGCCAGTACCGATAGCCCCAGGGGCTACACCTTC. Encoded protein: CASTDSPRGYTF.

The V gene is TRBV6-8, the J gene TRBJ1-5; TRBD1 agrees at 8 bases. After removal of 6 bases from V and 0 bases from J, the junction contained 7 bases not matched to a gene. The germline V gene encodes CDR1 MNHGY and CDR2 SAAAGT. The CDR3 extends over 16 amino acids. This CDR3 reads CASSLTGGYSNQPQHF. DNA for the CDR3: TGTGCCAGCAGCTTAACAGGGGGGTATAGCAATCAGCCCCAGCATTTT.